These 12 T cell receptor beta chains originate from one sample sequenced in a study of shared clonotypes between healthy human individuals. CD45RO-negative cells were positively selected for CCR7, leaving out terminally differentiated effector memory CD45RA+ cells. TCRdb's table, derived via immunoSEQ multiplex PCR, lists solely in-frame clones and lacks some. The repertoire has around 2,000,000 clones, roughly 94% of them found once; the top ten carry 1% to 1.5%. Sequenced material: naive CD8+ T cells sorted from blood. The receptors shown here come from a man aged 18 to 30 in good health.

The rearrangement links TRBV6-5 to TRBJ2-5; D not resolved. The CDR3 consists of 14 residues. Germline V gene lookup returns CDR1 MNHEY and CDR2 SVGAGI. Trimming cost V 5 bases and J 5 bases, with 15 bases left between them. CDR3: CASSRAYLAETQYF. DNA of the CDR3: TGTGCCAGCAGTCGGGCCTACCTCGCGGAGACCCAGTACTTC.

The chain uses TRBV4-1 and TRBJ2-1, with TRBD2 identical over 12 bases. The V gene's germline CDR1 is MGHRA and CDR2 YSYEKL. CDR3 length equals 15 residues. Germline trimming cut 3 bases from V and 10 bases from J; bases unmatched to any gene: 7. CDR3 protein: CASSQTSGSLKEQFF. CDR3 nucleotides: TGCGCCAGCAGCCAGACTAGCGGGAGTTTGAAGGAGCAGTTCTTC.

The chain links TRBV5-6 to TRBJ2-7; TRBD1 aligns across 9 bases. This CDR3 spans 15 amino acids. The V segment lost 2 bases and the J segment 2 bases; nucleotides outside the gene matches: 5. The germline V gene encodes CDR1 SGHDT and CDR2 YYEEEE. CDR3 in DNA: TGTGCCAGCAGCTTTGGTCGGGACAGGGCCTACGAGCAGTACTTC. It translates to CASSFGRDRAYEQYF.

This chain links TRBV4-1 with TRBJ2-3; D possibly corresponds to TRBD1 (6 bases). Between the trimmed V and J ends, which lost 0 bases and 6 bases, there was a span of 10 bases. Germline V CDR1 and CDR2: MGHRA, YSYEKL. The CDR3 extends over 14 amino acids. For the CDR3, the DNA is TGCGCCAGCAGCCAAGATCTCAGGGGCGATACGCAGTATTTT. Protein product: CASSQDLRGDTQYF.

The chain is built from TRBV5-4 and TRBJ1-1; TRBD1 aligns across 12 bases. CDR1 is SGHNT, CDR2 YYREEE, per germline (reference sequence). This CDR3 contains 15 residues. V lost 4 bases and J lost 1; bases outside the gene matches: 2. Written as DNA, the CDR3 is TGTGCCAGCAGCGGGGACAGGGGGCAGAACACTGAAGCTTTCTTT. This translates into CASSGDRGQNTEAFF.

A remark on this clone: Other nucleotide sequences from this sample produce the same CDR3. The V gene is TRBV6-6, the J gene TRBJ2-7, with D possibly matching TRBD2 (5 bases). This CDR3 comprises 13 residues. Looked up from germline, CDR1 is MNHNY and CDR2 is SVGAGI (reference sequence). Trimming pared 3 bases from V and 1 base from J, leaving 7 bases between. CDR3 loop: CASSYSESYEQYF. CDR3 nucleotide sequence: TGTGCCAGCAGTTATAGCGAATCCTACGAGCAGTACTTC.

The CDR3 nucleotides read TGTGCCAGCAGCTTAGTAGATCTAGCGGAGAGCACAGATACGCAGTATTTT. Protein product: CASSLVDLAESTDTQYF. The chain combines TRBV7-2 with TRBJ2-3; 7 nucleotides align to TRBD2. Unmatched junction bases numbered 7, after V lost 1 base and J lost 0 bases. The CDR3 covers 17 residues. The germline V gene has CDR1 SGHTA and CDR2 FQGNSA. Using reference TRBV7-2 and TRBJ2-3 for the parts outside the CDR3, the full variable domain is GAGVSQSPSNKVTEKGKDVELRCDPISGHTALYWYRQSLGQGLEFLIYFQGNSAPDKSGLPSDRFSAERTGGSVSTLTIQRTQQEDSAVYLCASSLVDLAESTDTQYFGPGTRLTVL.

The chain couples TRBV30 to TRBJ1-5; D unresolved. Germline assignment: CDR1 GTSNPN and CDR2 SVGIG (reference sequence). The germline V and J ends were trimmed by 2 bases and 7 bases, with 12 bases remaining between them. The CDR3 has 13 residues. The chain's CDR3 is CAWSTGSRQPQHF. CDR3 sequence (DNA): TGTGCCTGGAGTACGGGGTCGCGCCAGCCCCAGCATTTT.

The chain has TRBV6-1 and TRBJ1-5, with D maybe TRBD1 (6 bases). Germline loops: CDR1 MNHNS, CDR2 SASEGT. The CDR3 consists of 15 residues. V lost 3 bases, J lost 4 bases, and 13 bases lay in between. The CDR3 DNA follows: TGTGCCAGCAGTGAGGAAGGGACACTGAATCAGCCCCAGCATTTT. Translation: CASSEEGTLNQPQHF.

The gene calls are TRBV6-6 and TRBJ2-7; tentatively, D is TRBD2 (6 bases). CDR1 is MNHNY and CDR2 is SVGAGI in the germline V gene (reference sequence). V was pared by 7 bases and J by 0 bases, with 7 bases between. The CDR3 covers 12 residues. CDR3 DNA sequence: TGTGCCAGCACCGGGAGCTCCTACGAGCAGTACTTC. This translates into CASTGSSYEQYF.

DNA of the CDR3: TGTGCCAGCAGTCCATACCGGGACAGTTTGAGCTCCTATAATTCACCCCTCCACTTT. Protein product: CASSPYRDSLSSYNSPLHF. The chain links TRBV28 to TRBJ1-6; 7 positions agree with TRBD1. Trimming took 5 bases from V and 0 from J; bases not matched to a gene: 13. There are 19 residues in the CDR3. The V gene's germline CDR1 is MDHEN and CDR2 SYDVKM.

The rearrangement joins TRBV6-1 to TRBJ2-5; 14 nucleotides match TRBD2. CDR1 MNHNS and CDR2 SASEGT come from the germline V gene. Trimming took 1 base from V and 5 from J; bases not matched to a gene: 9. The CDR3 covers 18 residues. CDR3 region: CASSEVPWWTSGGETQYF. CDR3 bases: TGTGCCAGCAGTGAAGTCCCGTGGTGGACTAGCGGGGGGGAGACCCAGTACTTC.